This T cell receptor (beta chain) was sequenced in a study of control samples from healthy donors and cancer patients. This table comes from immunoSEQ multiplex PCR, and its TCRdb copy is limited to in-frame clones, with some not included. The repertoire holds about 140,000 clones, about nine tenths seen once, with roughly 8.7% in the top ten. The CDR3 sequence is 14 residues long. The V end was cut by 6 bases, the J end by 7 bases, with 16 bases between. Germline loops: CDR1 MNHEY, CDR2 SVGAGI. Source material: blood. The chain uses TRBV6-5 and TRBJ2-1, with a possible D match to TRBD2 (6 bases). The TCR sequence derives from a woman younger than 45 in good health. As DNA, the CDR3 is TGTGCCAGCAGCGAGACTAGGAGTCGAAATGAGCAGTTCTTC. Its protein product is CASSETRSRNEQFF.